The 5 T cell receptor beta chains below come from one sample, sequenced in a study of T-cell reconstitution after alpha-beta-depleted transplantation in children. Construction of the TCRbeta library involved unique molecular identifiers. TCRdb re-called the PCR reads through MiXCR, storing one row per CDR3 protein. The sample records about 600,000 distinct CDR3 sequences, about 10% being singletons. Sequencing used PBMCs from the stem cell graft donor, obtained from the stem cell graft. These receptors originate from a human donor who donated a stem cell graft to a child with acute myeloid leukemia.

This clonotype was observed a handful of times. J is TRBJ2-1 and V is TRBV28; 7 positions agree with TRBD2. V lost 5 bases to trimming and J lost 9 bases; unmatched junction nucleotides: 10. Per the germline V gene, CDR1 is MDHEN and CDR2 is SYDVKM. The CDR3 is 14 residues long. CDR3 DNA sequence: TGTGCCAGCAGTCTTCTAGGGCGGGAGCTTGAGCAGTTCTTC. Protein product: CASSLLGRELEQFF.

At least ten counts were recorded for this clonotype. The V call is TRBV6-6, the J call TRBJ2-1, with 8 bases that match TRBD2. V shed 5 bases and J 7 bases; nucleotides not matched to a gene: 4. This CDR3 region has 13 residues. The germline V gene has CDR1 MNHNY and CDR2 SVGAGI (reference sequence). The CDR3: CASSRGLANEQFF. DNA for the CDR3: TGTGCCAGCAGTAGAGGACTAGCAAATGAGCAGTTCTTC.

This clonotype came up a few times. This chain joins TRBV4-3 and TRBJ2-7; TRBD2 aligns across 9 bases. V shed 5 bases and J 5 bases; nucleotides not matched to a gene: 13. The CDR3 totals 16 residues. Germline lookup yields CDR1 LGHNA and CDR2 YSLEER. CDR3 bases: TGCGCCAGCAGCTTGAGCCCAGCGGGAGGTCCCAACGAGCAGTACTTC. It is translated as CASSLSPAGGPNEQYF.

J is TRBJ2-7 and V is TRBV28; no definite D call. The V gene lost 7 bases and the J gene lost 3 bases, with 7 bases spanning the gap. Germline assignment: CDR1 MDHEN and CDR2 SYDVKM. The CDR3 is made up of 11 amino acids. As DNA, the CDR3 is TGTGCCAGCACCTCCGACTACGAGCAGTACTTC. It specifies CASTSDYEQYF.

In its sample, this clonotype was seen many times. The chain links TRBV27 to TRBJ1-4; TRBD1 matches at 10 bases. There are 14 residues in the CDR3. The germline CDR1 and CDR2 sequences are MNHEY and SMNVEV (reference sequence). After removal of 6 bases from V and 7 bases from J, the junction contained 5 bases not matched to a gene. The CDR3 DNA follows: TGTGCCAGCAGGGGACAGGGGTCGGGTGAAAAACTGTTTTTT. Protein product: CASRGQGSGEKLFF.